This passage covers 13 T cell receptor beta chains from one sample sequenced in a study of blood T cell repertoires in COVID-19. Assay: immunoSEQ multiplex PCR; the TCRdb copy retains only in-frame clones and omits some. The sample consists of under 110,000 clones, 85% of them appearing once. The specimen was peripheral blood. Every receptor here comes from a woman between 65 and 79 years old with active or convalescent COVID-19.

The chain employs TRBV12-3 or TRBV12-4 and TRBJ2-7; D gene uncertain. With 3 bases removed from V and 10 bases from J, the gap between germline ends came to 13 bases. CDR3 length: 12 amino acids. CDR3 sequence reads: CASSFVGGQQYF. The CDR3 DNA reads TGTGCCAGCAGTTTTGTTGGCGGCCAACAGTACTTC.

The chain uses TRBV11-3 and TRBJ1-2, with a weak D call TRBD1 (6 bases). CDR1 is SGHNT and CDR2 is YENEEA in the germline V gene. Trimming removed 3 bases from V and 6 bases from J, with 8 bases in between. The CDR3 is made up of 12 amino acids. This CDR3 is CASSFEGDGYTF. The CDR3, as DNA: TGTGCCAGCAGCTTCGAGGGGGATGGCTACACCTTC.

The chain couples TRBV5-1 to TRBJ2-1; 11 nucleotides line up with TRBD2. There are 16 residues in the CDR3. After removal of 2 bases from V and 9 bases from J, the junction contained 10 bases not matched to a gene. CDR1 SGHRS and CDR2 YFSETQ come from the germline V gene. CDR3 residues: CASSLTTSGSRGEQFF. The CDR3 nucleotides read TGCGCCAGCAGCTTAACAACTAGCGGGAGTAGGGGTGAGCAGTTCTTC.

The rearrangement joins TRBV11-3 to TRBJ2-7, with a weak D call TRBD1 (5 bases). From germline, CDR1 is SGHNT and CDR2 YENEEA. The CDR3 totals 13 residues. V lost 5 bases, J lost 5 bases, and 13 bases lay in between. For the CDR3, the DNA is TGTGCCAGCAGCATAACCGACAGCCACGAGCAGTACTTC. It is translated as CASSITDSHEQYF.

The rearrangement uses TRBV30 and TRBJ1-5, with D possibly being TRBD1 (5 bases). CDR1 is GTSNPN, CDR2 SVGIG, per germline (reference sequence). V lost 0 bases, J lost 6 bases, and 15 bases lay in between. CDR3 length: 15 residues. The CDR3 DNA reads TGTGCCTGGAGTGTAGGTGGGACTTCAGGTCAGCCCCAGCATTTT. Its protein product is CAWSVGGTSGQPQHF. The variable domain in full, completed from reference TRBV30 and TRBJ1-5, reads SQTIHQWPATLVQPVGSPLSLECTVEGTSNPNLYWYRQAAGRGLQLLFYSVGIGQISSEVPQNLSASRPQDRQFILSSKKLLLSDSGFYLCAWSVGGTSGQPQHFGDGTRLSIL.

The chain recombines TRBV3-1 (or the pseudogene TRBV3-2) with TRBJ1-6; 7 nucleotides match TRBD1. Germline V gene lookup returns CDR1 LGHDT and CDR2 YNNKEL (reference sequence). V lost 3 bases and J lost 8; bases outside the gene matches: 13. The CDR3 sequence is 17 residues long. The CDR3 protein is CASSQGRGGTGYSPLHF. The CDR3 DNA follows: TGTGCCAGCAGCCAGGGACGAGGGGGCACTGGATATTCACCCCTCCACTTT.

The chain couples TRBV18 to TRBJ1-1; TRBD1 matches 10 bases. Trimming took 2 bases from V and 5 from J; bases not matched to a gene: 5. The CDR3 extends over 15 amino acids. The V gene's germline CDR1 is KGHSH and CDR2 LQKENI. The CDR3 DNA sequence: TGTGCCAGCTCACCATGGACAGGGGGAGATACTGAAGCTTTCTTT. It encodes CASSPWTGGDTEAFF.

This clone has just a few counts. The chain combines TRBV11-2 with TRBJ2-7; 14 positions agree with TRBD2. This CDR3 spans 15 amino acids. V lost 4 bases, J lost 6 bases, and 5 bases stayed unmatched. Per the germline V gene, CDR1 is SGHAT and CDR2 is FQNNGV. CDR3 sequence (DNA): TGTGCCAGCAGCTCGGGACTAGCGGGAGTGAGCGAGCAGTACTTC. This encodes CASSSGLAGVSEQYF. The variable domain in full, completed from reference TRBV11-2 and TRBJ2-7, reads EAGVAQSPRYKIIEKRQSVAFWCNPISGHATLYWYQQILGQGPKLLIQFQNNGVVDDSQLPKDRFSAERLKGVDSTLKIQPAKLEDSAVYLCASSSGLAGVSEQYFGPGTRLTVT.

The rearrangement joins TRBV4-3 to TRBJ2-7, with a possible D match to TRBD1 (6 bases). This CDR3 is built from 15 residues. Germline assignment: CDR1 LGHNA and CDR2 YSLEER. V was pared by 0 bases and J by 3 bases, with 12 bases between. The CDR3 spells CASSQEGARYYEQYF. CDR3 DNA sequence: TGCGCCAGCAGCCAAGAGGGGGCGCGTTACTACGAGCAGTACTTC.

V is TRBV3-1 (or the pseudogene TRBV3-2) and J is TRBJ2-1, with 9 bases that match TRBD2. The CDR3 spans 16 residues. Germline values: CDR1 LGHDT, CDR2 YNNKEL (reference sequence). V was pared by 4 bases and J by 2 bases, with 6 bases of the junction left unmatched. The CDR3 DNA sequence: TGTGCCAGCAGCCCCCTGACTAGCGGCCCCTACAATGAGCAGTTCTTC. This codes for CASSPLTSGPYNEQFF.

The gene calls are TRBV15 and TRBJ2-4; D is unclear. Trimming removed 0 bases at V and 3 bases at J, with 3 bases between. The CDR3 is 13 residues long. The germline V gene has CDR1 LNHNV and CDR2 YYDKDF (reference sequence). CDR3 in DNA: TGTGCCACCAGCAGAGAACTCAAAAACATTCAGTACTTC. Its translation: CATSRELKNIQYF.

The chain employs TRBV3-1 (or the pseudogene TRBV3-2) and TRBJ2-1, with TRBD1 as a possible D gene (6 bases). Germline CDR1 is LGHDT and CDR2 is YNNKEL (reference sequence). This CDR3 spans 15 amino acids. Trimming left V 3 bases short and J 5 bases short, with 14 bases between. Here the CDR3 DNA reads TGTGCCAGCAGCCACCGGGACACCCTAAACAATGAGCAGTTCTTC. Translation: CASSHRDTLNNEQFF.

V gene TRBV21-1 combines with J gene TRBJ2-7; the table assigns TRBD1, which was not confirmed against the DNA. TRBV21-1 is described as a pseudogene. The length of the CDR3 is 15 residues. The CDR3 loop reads CASSKTTGFSYEQYF. The CDR3, as DNA: TGTGCCAGCAGCAAAACGACAGGGTTTTCCTACGAGCAGTACTTC.